The rows below give T cell receptor beta chains drawn from one sample of a study of Graves' ophthalmopathy and Graves' hyperthyroidism. TCRdb re-analysed the multiplex PCR reads in MiXCR, keeping a single row per CDR3 protein. The sample carries 600,000 to 650,000 distinct CDR3 sequences, over 20% recorded once. The source material was peripheral blood. The receptors originated from a woman aged 18-29 years with stable Graves' hyperthyroidism. Some clones in this sample may be carry-over from other donors' samples. Both conserved end residues are trimmed from each CDR3.

J gene,V gene,CDR3 protein
TRBJ1-2,TRBV12-3/TRBV12-4,ASSWDRGRDKVYT
TRBJ2-7,TRBV28,ASSRLAGLGYEQY
TRBJ1-2,TRBV6-5,AAPPGTGGGYT
TRBJ2-7,TRBV28,ASSFRQLAYEQY
TRBJ1-1,TRBV4-1,ASSQVRSMNTEAF
TRBJ2-2,TRBV28,ASISGTRGTGELF
TRBJ1-1,TRBV27,ATADRGRFTEAF
TRBJ1-3,TRBV5-1,ASSLEGRGTHSGNTIY
TRBJ1-2,TRBV12-3/TRBV12-4,ASTTGGQYGYT
TRBJ1-1,TRBV6-5,ASSYGQGGSTEAF
TRBJ1-5,TRBV12-3/TRBV12-4,ASSVQAAGQPQH
TRBJ2-2,TRBV7-9,ASYNTGELF
TRBJ1-2,TRBV4-1,ASGTPVEGYT
TRBJ1-5,TRBV20-1,SARPPQGAQPQH
TRBJ1-2,TRBV20-1,SARGNDYGYT
TRBJ2-7,TRBV11-1,ASSLSVHPGGLREQY
TRBJ2-7,TRBV9,ASSGQGGLEYEQY
TRBJ2-7,TRBV5-1,ASSLETLYEQY
TRBJ1-2,TRBV19,ASTGTLQHGYT
TRBJ1-2,TRBV15,ATSRGGGPISFRGYT
TRBJ2-7,TRBV10-3,AIKRDTYEQY
TRBJ2-2,TRBV5-4,ASSMYRGAGQVLPGRGELF
TRBJ1-5,TRBV12-3/TRBV12-4,ASSRDLGNQPQH
TRBJ2-2,TRBV9,ASSVARAGELF
TRBJ2-5,TRBV20-1,SAGGAETQY
TRBJ2-7,TRBV19,ASSAWGGMSEQY
TRBJ1-2,TRBV3-1,ASSQDGKGLDYGYT
TRBJ2-5,TRBV30,ALLTLQETQY
TRBJ2-7,TRBV28,ASSLAPQTGGSLIHEQY
TRBJ2-7,TRBV20-1,SARDPGGTEQY
TRBJ1-1,TRBV12-3/TRBV12-4,ASSLGVPTEAF
TRBJ2-7,TRBV11-1,ASSLVQGATGEQY
TRBJ2-7,TRBV27,ASSFNGGYEQY
TRBJ2-4,TRBV30,AWSAGLVLAKNIQY
TRBJ2-7,TRBV11-2,ASALLGQASYEQY